This passage covers 5 T cell receptor beta chains from one sample sequenced in a study of blood T cell repertoires in COVID-19 (dated by TCRdb to the early 2020s). The library was built by means of the immunoSEQ multiplex PCR assay. TCRdb limited this immuneACCESS table to in-frame rearrangements with V and J called. A share of clones is missing; checked studies link under half to unresolved V genes, and the rest is unexplained. The table for this sample lists approximately 170,000 clones; 86% of them were counted only once. Roughly 9.8% of the sample is held by the ten biggest clonotypes. Input material: peripheral blood. These receptors all stem from a woman aged 60-70 years with COVID-19, enrolled during active disease.

The chain links TRBV5-1 to TRBJ1-1; perhaps TRBD1 as D (5 bases). The CDR3 is made up of 15 amino acids. Trimming took off 4 bases at V and 1 base at J, with 14 bases between the two ends. Germline V gene sequence: CDR1 SGHRS, CDR2 YFSETQ. The CDR3: CASSLSERGNTEAFF. Written as DNA, the CDR3 is TGCGCCAGCAGCCTCTCTGAAAGGGGGAACACTGAAGCTTTCTTT.

This clone was recorded once. V and J are TRBV9 and TRBJ2-7, with TRBD2 identical over 9 bases. CDR1 and CDR2 from the germline V gene are SGDLS and YYNGEE. The CDR3 length is 14 residues. Unmatched junction bases numbered 4, after V lost 0 bases and J lost 6 bases. DNA for the CDR3: TGTGCCAGCAGCGTAGTAGCGGGAGCGAGCGAGCAGTACTTC. Amino acid sequence: CASSVVAGASEQYF.

This clone was detected only once. This rearrangement joins TRBV5-6 to TRBJ2-7, with D maybe TRBD1 (5 bases). CDR1 is SGHDT and CDR2 is YYEEEE in the germline V gene. The CDR3 totals 11 residues. V lost 2 bases, J lost 11 bases, and 11 bases lay in between. The chain's CDR3 is CASSFQGSEYF. CDR3 nucleotides: TGTGCCAGCAGCTTCCAGGGTAGTGAGTACTTC.

This chain connects TRBV19 to TRBJ2-7, with D tentatively TRBD1 (8 bases). The CDR3 has 14 amino acids. Germline V gene lookup returns CDR1 LNHDA and CDR2 SQIVND (reference sequence). Trimming took 6 bases from V and 3 from J, leaving 15 bases between them. CDR3 sequence: CASSPTGGVYEQYF. As DNA, the CDR3 is TGTGCCAGTAGCCCAACAGGGGGGGTCTACGAGCAGTACTTC. Full variable domain (rest looked up from reference TRBV19 and TRBJ2-7): DGGITQSPKYLFRKEGQNVTLSCEQNLNHDAMYWYRQDPGQGLRLIYYSQIVNDFQKGDIAEGYSVSREKKESFPLTVTSAQKNPTAFYLCASSPTGGVYEQYFGPGTRLTVT.

The chain links TRBV7-3 to TRBJ2-3; 10 nucleotides match TRBD2. V shed 5 bases, J shed 4 bases, and the junction held 3 bases outside the gene matches. The CDR3 is 14 residues long. The germline CDR1 and CDR2 sequences are SGHTA and FQGTGA. The CDR3 DNA is TGTGCCAGCAGCCCGGGGACTAGCGCAGATACGCAGTATTTT. This codes for CASSPGTSADTQYF.